Presented here are 27 T cell receptor beta chains from one specimen sequenced in a study of vaccination and CD4 T cells after COVID-19. MiXCR, run by TCRdb on the PCR reads, gives a single entry per CDR3 protein. Altogether 25,000 to 30,000 distinct CDR3 sequences are present, 50% being singletons, with the ten largest covering approximately 6.1%. Documented time point: late sampling 161 to 241 days after vaccination in a few convalescent patients. This specimen was CD4+ T cells from blood, taken about 7 months after SARS-CoV-2 vaccination. The receptors were gathered from a human donor who had recovered from COVID-19.

V gene TRBV24-1 combines with J gene TRBJ2-7, with D hard to call. Trimming removed 1 base from V and 6 bases from J, with 6 bases in between. The CDR3 totals 12 residues. The germline V gene has CDR1 KGHDR and CDR2 SFDVKD. The CDR3 is CATSDLMGEQYF. CDR3 sequence (DNA): TGTGCCACCAGTGATTTAATGGGCGAGCAGTACTTC.

By its share, this clonotype is large. The CDR3 region is CASSKALYHSYEQYF. CDR3 nucleotide sequence: TGTGCCAGCAGCAAAGCCCTCTACCACTCCTACGAGCAGTACTTC. This chain connects TRBV21-1 to TRBJ2-7. TRBV21-1 is reported as a pseudogene. The CDR3 runs to 15 residues.

This chain connects TRBV27 to TRBJ2-1; possibly TRBD1 or TRBD2 for D (5 bases each). The CDR3 is 12 amino acids. CDR1 is MNHEY, CDR2 SMNVEV, per germline (reference sequence). V was pared by 1 base and J by 7 bases, with 5 bases between. CDR3 region: CASSLWGNEQFF. CDR3 nucleotides: TGTGCCAGCAGTTTATGGGGGAATGAGCAGTTCTTC.

The chain uses TRBV24-1 and TRBJ2-3, with 9 positions matching TRBD2. The germline V gene has CDR1 KGHDR and CDR2 SFDVKD. CDR3 length: 16 residues. V was clipped by 1 base and J by 4 bases; unmatched bases: 5. CDR3 sequence reads: CATSDLGREGSDTQYF. The CDR3 DNA sequence: TGTGCCACCAGTGATTTAGGGCGGGAGGGCTCAGATACGCAGTATTTT.

The chain links TRBV20-1 to TRBJ2-2; D uncertain. Deletions cut 0 bases from V and 6 bases from J, with 11 bases between. The length of the CDR3 is 14 residues. CDR1 is DFQATT, CDR2 SNEGSKA, per germline (reference sequence). CDR3 DNA: TGCAGTGCTAGAGATTCCGGGTCGGCCGGGGAGCTGTTTTTT. This gives the protein CSARDSGSAGELFF.

In this sample, this clonotype turned up a few times. V is TRBV7-6 and J is TRBJ2-1; D not certain. V lost 6 bases to trimming and J lost 5 bases, with 20 bases between them. The CDR3 has 16 amino acids. The germline gives CDR1 SGHVS, CDR2 FNYEAQ. The CDR3 coding sequence is TGTGCCAGCAGTCCAACTACCCAATCTATTCACAATGAGCAGTTCTTC. Protein sequence: CASSPTTQSIHNEQFF.

The chain carries TRBV20-1 and TRBJ1-1, with D unclear. V lost 5 bases, J lost 0 bases, and 10 bases lay in between. Per the germline V gene, CDR1 is DFQATT and CDR2 is SNEGSKA (reference sequence). This CDR3 contains 13 residues. This chain's CDR3 is CSAGRNLNTEAFF. As DNA, the CDR3 is TGCAGTGCTGGACGGAACTTGAACACTGAAGCTTTCTTT.

J is TRBJ2-7 and V is TRBV6-2 or TRBV6-3; 7 bases fit TRBD2. The CDR3 totals 17 residues. The V gene's germline CDR1 is MNHEY and CDR2 SVGEGT. Trimming cost V 7 bases and J 5 bases; bases outside gene matches: 20. CDR3 sequence reads: CASTVTGRPPRIHEQYF. CDR3 DNA: TGTGCCAGCACCGTAACCGGGAGGCCCCCTAGGATCCACGAGCAGTACTTC.

This clonotype has a handful of counts. This chain connects TRBV27 to TRBJ2-3; 9 bases map to TRBD2. V lost 9 bases and J lost 0; bases outside the gene matches: 10. The CDR3 is 16 amino acids. Germline lookup yields CDR1 MNHEY and CDR2 SMNVEV (reference sequence). CDR3 region: CASRKREAVSTDTQYF. CDR3 coding DNA: TGTGCCAGTCGCAAGCGGGAGGCCGTGAGCACAGATACGCAGTATTTT.

This chain links TRBV7-6 with TRBJ2-2, with 10 positions matching TRBD2. The CDR3 consists of 14 residues. Germline V gives CDR1 SGHVS, CDR2 FNYEAQ. J lost 6 bases, V lost 5 bases, and 3 bases had no gene match. CDR3 sequence: CASSKGTSAGELFF. CDR3 coding DNA: TGTGCCAGCAGCAAAGGGACTAGCGCCGGGGAGCTGTTTTTT.

V and J are TRBV29-1 and TRBJ2-1; D is undetermined. V was clipped by 4 bases and J by 5 bases, with 9 bases between them. The CDR3 is 12 amino acids. Germline CDR1 reads SQVTM; CDR2 reads ANQGSEA. CDR3 in amino acids: CSVARNDNEQFF. The CDR3 nucleotides read TGCAGCGTTGCCAGAAACGACAATGAGCAGTTCTTC.

The chain recombines TRBV10-3 with TRBJ2-7, with D perhaps TRBD1 (6 bases). V shed 11 bases and J shed 2 bases, with 10 bases lying between them. This CDR3 has 11 residues. Germline CDR1 and CDR2: ENHRY and SYGVKD. CDR3 bases: TGTGCCTCAAGACAGGCCTACGAGCAGTACTTC. It codes for CASRQAYEQYF.

The CDR3 DNA is TGTGCCAGCAGCTGGACTGAGGGCAATGAGCAGTTCTTC. This translates into CASSWTEGNEQFF. This chain uses TRBV7-2 with TRBJ2-1, with D perhaps TRBD2 (5 bases). The length of the CDR3 is 13 residues. Germline V gene sequence: CDR1 SGHTA, CDR2 FQGNSA. V lost 4 bases, J lost 6 bases, and 10 bases lay in between.

This clonotype was detected only a few times. V and J are TRBV7-9 and TRBJ1-2; tentative D call: TRBD1 (5 bases). Per germline, CDR1 SEHNR and CDR2 FQNEAQ (reference sequence). Trimming cost V 3 bases and J 4 bases, with 15 bases left between them. CDR3 length: 15 amino acids. For the CDR3, the DNA is TGTGCCAGCAGCTTTAGGACCGGGACTGGCTATGGCTACACCTTC. Amino acid sequence: CASSFRTGTGYGYTF.

This clonotype was seen a few times. This rearrangement joins TRBV6-2 or TRBV6-3 to TRBJ2-7; 11 nucleotides line up with TRBD2. The CDR3 covers 18 residues. The germline gives CDR1 MNHEY, CDR2 SVGEGT. Germline trimming cut 2 bases from V and 4 bases from J; bases unmatched to any gene: 13. The CDR3 sequence is CASSYPAPRTSGLYEQYF. The CDR3 bases are TGTGCCAGCAGTTACCCAGCGCCCCGGACTAGCGGGTTGTACGAGCAGTACTTC.

This clonotype was detected only a few times. V and J are TRBV28 and TRBJ2-7, with a weak D call TRBD2 (5 bases). The germline V and J ends were trimmed by 2 bases and 2 bases, with 10 bases remaining between them. Germline V gene sequence: CDR1 MDHEN, CDR2 SYDVKM. CDR3 length: 14 residues. The CDR3 here is CASSLTSGAYEQYF. The CDR3 coding sequence is TGTGCCAGCAGTTTAACCTCCGGGGCCTACGAGCAGTACTTC.

The rearrangement joins TRBV7-9 to TRBJ2-7; 8 bases line up with TRBD2. The CDR3 extends over 15 amino acids. Germline lookup yields CDR1 SEHNR and CDR2 FQNEAQ (reference sequence). Trimming cost V 6 bases and J 5 bases; bases outside gene matches: 12. The DNA for the CDR3 is TGTGCCAGCAGACACGGGGGGGGGCGCTTCGACGAGCAGTACTTC. Translating gives CASRHGGGRFDEQYF.

The rearrangement links TRBV20-1 to TRBJ2-5; 12 nucleotides agree with TRBD2. Germline loops: CDR1 DFQATT, CDR2 SNEGSKA (reference sequence). The length of the CDR3 is 16 residues. V trimming: 3 bases; J trimming: 5 bases; junction bases outside the gene matches: 10. The CDR3 loop is CSASSPLAGGDETQYF. The CDR3 bases are TGCAGTGCTAGCAGTCCTCTAGCGGGAGGGGATGAGACCCAGTACTTC.

The CDR3 loop is CASSSAIRLISTDTQYF. The CDR3 DNA reads as TGTGCCAGCAGTTCCGCCATCAGACTGATTAGCACAGATACGCAGTATTTT. This chain connects TRBV28 to TRBJ2-3, with D unresolved. Germline-derived CDR1 and CDR2 are MDHEN and SYDVKM. This CDR3 has 17 amino acids. V lost 4 bases and J lost 0, with 17 bases in between.

The chain has TRBV20-1 and TRBJ2-1; TRBD2 is a possible D gene (5 bases). Germline lookup yields CDR1 DFQATT and CDR2 SNEGSKA (reference sequence). Trimming removed 0 bases from V and 0 bases from J, with 15 bases in between. CDR3 length equals 17 residues. CDR3 residues: CSARDLSGSSSYNEQFF. DNA for the CDR3: TGCAGTGCTAGAGATCTCTCGGGGTCTAGCTCCTACAATGAGCAGTTCTTC.

The rearrangement links TRBV28 to TRBJ2-1; 10 nucleotides agree with TRBD1. There are 15 residues in the CDR3. V shed 4 bases, J shed 7 bases, and the junction held 7 bases outside the gene matches. Germline CDR1 and CDR2: MDHEN and SYDVKM. The CDR3 DNA reads as TGTGCCAGCAGTTCCCTGGGACAGGGGAAGAATGAGCAGTTCTTC. Translation: CASSSLGQGKNEQFF. The variable domain in full, completed from reference TRBV28 and TRBJ2-1, reads DVKVTQSSRYLVKRTGEKVFLECVQDMDHENMFWYRQDPGLGLRLIYFSYDVKMKEKGDIPEGYSVSREKKERFSLILESASTNQTSMYLCASSSLGQGKNEQFFGPGTRLTVL.

The chain combines TRBV7-9 with TRBJ1-1, with unresolved D. Trimming cost V 3 bases and J 8 bases, with 13 bases left between them. The CDR3 covers 13 residues. The germline CDR1 and CDR2 sequences are SEHNR and FQNEAQ (reference sequence). CDR3: CASSLLSGREAFF. The DNA of the CDR3 is TGTGCCAGCAGCTTGCTATCAGGCAGAGAAGCTTTCTTT.

The chain uses TRBV10-1 and TRBJ1-2; the D gene is possibly TRBD1 (6 bases). The CDR3 is 15 amino acids. The ends were cut back, 4 bases at V and 7 bases at J, with 19 bases in the middle. CDR1 is WNHNN, CDR2 SYGVQD, per germline (reference sequence). CDR3 loop: CASSGLQGLASGYTF. The DNA of the CDR3 is TGCGCCAGCAGTGGATTGCAGGGGCTCGCAAGTGGCTACACCTTC.

The rearrangement uses TRBV6-5 and TRBJ2-7; D not resolved. The ends were cut back, 2 bases at V and 5 bases at J, with 4 bases in the middle. The CDR3 sequence is 11 residues long. In germline, CDR1 is MNHEY, CDR2 SVGAGI. The CDR3 DNA sequence: TGTGCCAGCAGTTACCGGAACGAGCAGTACTTC. This translates into CASSYRNEQYF.

The chain uses TRBV6-2 or TRBV6-3 and TRBJ2-3, with 8 bases identical to TRBD1. CDR3 length: 15 amino acids. Germline CDR1 is MNHEY and CDR2 is SVGEGT. V was pared by 2 bases and J by 6 bases, with 7 bases of the junction left unmatched. CDR3 DNA sequence: TGTGCCAGCAGTTACCAGTCAGGGGGCTCGGATACGCAGTATTTT. Translating it yields CASSYQSGGSDTQYF.

This rearrangement joins TRBV6-7 to TRBJ2-7; 7 nucleotides match TRBD2. TRBV6-7 is an ORF, and what it does is uncertain. V lost 0 bases to trimming and J lost 4 bases; unmatched junction nucleotides: 6. The CDR3 is 15 amino acids. Here the CDR3 reads CASSYSREGSYEQYF. The CDR3 DNA reads TGTGCCAGCAGTTACTCGAGGGAGGGGAGTTACGAGCAGTACTTC.

In its sample, this clonotype was seen once. V gene TRBV7-9 combines with J gene TRBJ1-1, with D unclear. Germline V gene lookup returns CDR1 SEHNR and CDR2 FQNEAQ (reference sequence). The CDR3 is made up of 16 amino acids. V was clipped by 4 bases and J by 0 bases, with 15 bases between them. The CDR3 bases are TGTGCCAGCAGCTCTCCGTACGTAGGTTTGAACACTGAAGCTTTCTTT. Its protein product is CASSSPYVGLNTEAFF.